This TCR beta chain came from a study of control samples from healthy donors and cancer patients. V was trimmed by 2 bases and J by 0 bases, leaving 11 bases between them. The CDR3 sequence is 16 residues long. Germline CDR1 and CDR2: MNHEY and SVGEGT. Some clones are missing from TCRdb's copy, which holds only in-frame ones; the method was immunoSEQ multiplex PCR. The sample contains roughly 150,000 clones, just over 85% of which appear only once. This receptor was taken from a man between 18 and 35 years old in good health. The sequencing sample was made of blood. V gene TRBV6-2 or TRBV6-3 combines with J gene TRBJ1-5; D call uncertain. In nucleotides, the CDR3 is TGTGCCAGCAGTTACCGAACAGCCGATAGCAATCAGCCCCAGCATTTT. It is translated as CASSYRTADSNQPQHF.